A selection of T cell receptor beta chains follows, all from one sample in a study of CD8 T cells in Susac syndrome. MiXCR, run by TCRdb on the immunoSEQ multiplex PCR reads, gives a single entry per CDR3 protein. The sample has some 150,000 distinct CDR3 sequences; around 95% are singletons. Specimen: CD8+ T cells from PBMCs. The receptors stem from a human donor with multiple sclerosis. The CDR3 runs from the conserved cysteine through the conserved F or W. Fields, in order: clone size, J gene, V gene, D gene, CDR3 DNA, CDR3 protein. D genes are given only for firm matches. Some rows mark clone size as missing; the rest say once, few, many or name a class of expanded clone.

>.|TRBJ1-1|TRBV6-5|.
TGTGCCAGCCGCGAACGGGGGTTTAACACTGAAGCTTTCTTT
CASRERGFNTEAFF
>.|TRBJ1-6|TRBV13|.
TGTGCCAGCAGCTTAAGATTAGGAGAGGCAAAGAGTAATTCACCCCTCCACTTT
CASSLRLGEAKSNSPLHF
>.|TRBJ1-1|TRBV29-1|.
TGCAGCGTTGAACAGGGGTCTTCTGAAGCTTTCTTT
CSVEQGSSEAFF
>once|TRBJ2-3|TRBV27|.
TGTGCCAGCAGACCAACAGGGAACACAGATACGCAGTATTTT
CASRPTGNTDTQYF
>.|TRBJ1-1|TRBV30|.
TGTGCCTGGAGTGTATTCCCTTTTGGGGGCGCTTTGGCTGAAGCTTTCTTT
CAWSVFPFGGALAEAFF
>.|TRBJ1-4|TRBV2|.
TGTGCCAGCGTCGTGAACGCGTGGAATGAAAAACTGTTTTTT
CASVVNAWNEKLFF
>.|TRBJ2-5|TRBV4-1|.
TGCGCCAGCAGCCAAGACGGCAGGGCGAAAGAGACCCAGTACTTC
CASSQDGRAKETQYF
>.|TRBJ2-2|TRBV5-1|.
TGCGCCAGCAGTTTCCATCCCCATTACACCGGGGAGCTGTTTTTT
CASSFHPHYTGELFF
>.|TRBJ2-7|TRBV27|TRBD2
TGTGCCAGCAGTTTACGGAGACTAGCAGGCGAGCAGTACTTC
CASSLRRLAGEQYF
>.|TRBJ2-5|TRBV30|TRBD2
TGTGCCTCCAGCCCTTGGGGGGGTGAGACCCAGTACTTC
CASSPWGGETQYF
>.|TRBJ2-2|TRBV7-6|.
TGTGCCAGCAGCTTCGAGAACACCGGGGAGCTGTTTTTT
CASSFENTGELFF
>few|TRBJ1-1|TRBV7-8|.
TGTGCCAGCAGCTCGGACACACTGGAAGCTTTCTTT
CASSSDTLEAFF
>.|TRBJ1-1|TRBV29-1|TRBD1
TGCAGGGGACAGGGGGCGAACACTGAAGCTTTCTTT
CRGQGANTEAFF
>.|TRBJ1-1|TRBV12-3/TRBV12-4|.
TGTGCCAGCAGCAGACCCGGGACGGTGAACACTGAAGCTTTCTTT
CASSRPGTVNTEAFF
>.|TRBJ2-5|TRBV6-4|.
TGTGCCAGCAGCCGCCTCAAAGAGACCCAGTACTTC
CASSRLKETQYF
>.|TRBJ1-5|TRBV5-1|.
TGCGCCAGCAGCCTCGGGACAACTAACAATCAGCCCCAGCATTTT
CASSLGTTNNQPQHF
>.|TRBJ2-1|TRBV7-3|.
TGTGCCAGCAGCTCATCCTTCCGGGACGAGCAGTTCTTC
CASSSSFRDEQFF
>.|TRBJ1-1|TRBV20-1|.
TGCAGCGCCCGAATGGGGAACACTGAAGCTTTCTTT
CSARMGNTEAFF
>.|TRBJ2-5|TRBV11-2|.
TGTGCCAGCAGCTTGACGCGATGGGAGACCCAGTACTTC
CASSLTRWETQYF
>.|TRBJ2-5|TRBV7-6|.
TGTGCCAGCAGCGCCCTCGGAGGATCGAGGGAGACCCAGTACTTC
CASSALGGSRETQYF
>.|TRBJ1-2|TRBV7-9|.
TGTGCCAGCAGCTTCCCTAGCGGCTACACCTTC
CASSFPSGYTF
>.|TRBJ2-3|TRBV7-2|.
TGTGCCAGCAGCCCACTACCCGGATGGGATACGCAGTATTTT
CASSPLPGWDTQYF
>.|TRBJ2-1|TRBV7-8|.
TGTGCCAGCAGCCCGAGAGGTCCAGCGATCAATGAGCAGTTCTTC
CASSPRGPAINEQFF
>.|TRBJ1-1|TRBV18|.
TGTGCCAGCTCACCACCGGACGGGGCGAACATTGCTTTCTTT
CASSPPDGANIAFF
>.|TRBJ1-1|TRBV13|.
TGTGCCAGCAGCTCGGACGGACCAATGAACACTGAAGCTTTCTTT
CASSSDGPMNTEAFF
>.|TRBJ2-1|TRBV6-1|TRBD2
TGTGCCAGCAGTCCTGAGACTAGCGGGGCCTACAATGAGCAGTTCTTC
CASSPETSGAYNEQFF
>.|TRBJ2-5|TRBV7-9|.
TGTGCCAGCAGCGGGTCGGCCCAAGAGACCCAGTACTTC
CASSGSAQETQYF
>.|TRBJ1-1|TRBV3-1|.
TGTGCCAGCAGCGCAGGGGCTGAAGCTTTCTTT
CASSAGAEAFF
>once|TRBJ2-2|TRBV7-9|TRBD1
TGTGCCAGCAGCCGGGACAGGGATCCGTTTTTT
CASSRDRDPFF
>.|TRBJ1-2|TRBV29-1|.
TGCAGCGTGGTGGAAGGGGCCTATGGCTACACCTTC
CSVVEGAYGYTF
>.|TRBJ2-1|TRBV24-1|TRBD1
TGTGCCACCATGACACAGGGGGCATTATACAATGAGCAGTTCTTC
CATMTQGALYNEQFF
>.|TRBJ1-3|TRBV7-9|.
TGTGCCAGCAGCCACAGTTCTGGAAACACCATATATTTT
CASSHSSGNTIYF
>.|TRBJ2-3|TRBV7-9|.
TGTGCCAGCAGCTTACTGTCGGGCAGCACAGATACGCAGTATTTT
CASSLLSGSTDTQYF
>once|TRBJ2-5|TRBV5-4|TRBD2
TGTGCCAGCAGCTTGACCGGGGGGGCTATTGAGACCCAGTACTTC
CASSLTGGAIETQYF
>once|TRBJ2-2|TRBV20-1|.
TGCAGTGCTACACCGGAAGAGAACACCGGGGAGCTGTTTTTT
CSATPEENTGELFF
>.|TRBJ1-1|TRBV29-1|.
TGCAGCGTTGGGACAAACACTGAAGCTTTCTTT
CSVGTNTEAFF
>.|TRBJ2-2|TRBV9|TRBD1
TGTGCCAGCAGCGTAGACCCTACAGGGGGCGGCGGGGAGCTGTTTTTT
CASSVDPTGGGGELFF
>.|TRBJ2-5|TRBV6-1|TRBD2
TGTGCCAGCAGTGTTAGTAGCGGGGAGCAAGAGACCCAGTACTTC
CASSVSSGEQETQYF
>.|TRBJ2-1|TRBV18|.
TGTGCCAGCTCACCGGACCATATCTACAATGAGCAGTTCTTC
CASSPDHIYNEQFF
>.|TRBJ1-2|TRBV3-1|.
TGTGCCAGCAGCCAAGATGAGACGGTTCCTCTCTATGGCTACACCTTC
CASSQDETVPLYGYTF
>.|TRBJ1-2|TRBV20-1|.
TGCAGTGCTGGACCGACCCTATGGCGTGGCTACACCTTC
CSAGPTLWRGYTF
>.|TRBJ2-7|TRBV3-1|.
TGTGCCAGCAGCCAAGAGACAGGTTACGACGAGCAGTACTTC
CASSQETGYDEQYF
>.|TRBJ2-3|TRBV21-1|.
TGTGCCAGCAGCAAATCGGCGAGGGCGATCGAGGGGAGCACAGATACGCAGTATTTT
CASSKSARAIEGSTDTQYF
>.|TRBJ1-6|TRBV20-1|.
TGCAGTGCCGGAAAGGAGTACTTT
CSAGKEYF
>.|TRBJ2-3|TRBV5-6|.
TGTGCCAGCATCGGGGGCCCAGATACGCAGTATTTT
CASIGGPDTQYF
>.|TRBJ2-3|TRBV19|.
TGTTCCTCAGGCTCGGATACGCAGTATTTT
CSSGSDTQYF